Shown below are 18 T cell receptor beta chains from a single sample sequenced in a study of T cell repertoires in cytomegalovirus infection. Their antigen targets remain unknown. TCRdb passed the reads through MiXCR, listing each CDR3 protein once. In the table there are a few hundred thousand distinct CDR3 sequences, approximately 40% of which are singletons. The sample here was cultured PBMCs, taken from culture after CMV antigen stimulation. These receptors were collected from a human donor in good health (CMV status not recorded). Some clones in this sample may be carry-over from other donors' samples.

The chain uses TRBV6-2 or TRBV6-3 and TRBJ2-3, with TRBD1 matching over 7 bases. The CDR3 loop spans 14 amino acids. The V segment lost 4 bases and the J segment 2 bases; nucleotides outside the gene matches: 3. Germline-derived CDR1 and CDR2 are MNHEY and SVGEGT. As DNA, the CDR3 is TGTGCCAGCAGTTGGGGACAGTACACAGATACGCAGTATTTT. It is translated as CASSWGQYTDTQYF.

This clonotype has a handful of counts. The chain has TRBV7-9 and TRBJ1-3; no definite D call. The germline V gene encodes CDR1 SEHNR and CDR2 FQNEAQ (reference sequence). Trimming took off 1 base at V and 0 bases at J, with 10 bases between the two ends. CDR3 size: 16 residues. The CDR3, as DNA: TGTGCCAGCAGCTTAGGGCTGGCGAGCTCTGGAAACACCATATATTTT. This sequence encodes CASSLGLASSGNTIYF.

This clonotype came up a few times. The chain is built from TRBV7-9 and TRBJ2-5, with D unclear. Trimming took off 2 bases at V and 3 bases at J, with 7 bases between the two ends. There are 13 residues in the CDR3. Germline assignment: CDR1 SEHNR and CDR2 FQNEAQ (reference sequence). CDR3: CASSLPPEETQYF. The CDR3 DNA is TGTGCCAGCAGCTTACCGCCTGAAGAGACCCAGTACTTC.

The chain links TRBV7-8 to TRBJ1-2; TRBD1 is a possible D gene (5 bases). V dropped 2 bases and J dropped 2 bases, with 12 bases sitting between them. The CDR3 totals 15 residues. CDR1 SGHVS and CDR2 FQNEAQ come from the germline V gene. In nucleotides, the CDR3 is TGTGCCAGCAGCTTACGGGCGGGGACCAACTATGGCTACACCTTC. Translated: CASSLRAGTNYGYTF.

This clonotype showed up just a few times. The chain couples TRBV24-1 to TRBJ2-1, with 11 nucleotides matching TRBD2. V shed 0 bases, J shed 3 bases, and the junction held 0 bases outside the gene matches. The CDR3 has 16 amino acids. Per the germline V gene, CDR1 is KGHDR and CDR2 is SFDVKD. CDR3 sequence (DNA): TGTGCCACCAGTGATTTGGGGACTAGCGGCTACAATGAGCAGTTCTTC. The encoded protein is CATSDLGTSGYNEQFF.

The sample holds a few counts of this clonotype. The chain has TRBV5-4 and TRBJ1-6; maybe TRBD1 (6 bases). The CDR3 runs to 17 residues. With 0 bases removed from V and 8 bases from J, the gap between germline ends came to 18 bases. The germline gives CDR1 SGHNT, CDR2 YYREEE (reference sequence). The CDR3 sequence: CASSLEGTGPSDSPLHF. The CDR3 DNA follows: TGTGCCAGCAGCTTGGAGGGAACAGGGCCCTCTGATTCACCCCTCCACTTT.

This clonotype has just a few counts. This chain uses TRBV6-2 or TRBV6-3 with TRBJ1-2, with D unclear. V was cut by 2 bases and J by 4 bases, with 17 bases left in between. Germline CDR1 MNHEY, CDR2 SVGEGT. This CDR3 region has 16 residues. The CDR3 DNA sequence: TGTGCCAGCAGTTACCTAGGAATACAGTCGTTCTATGGCTACACCTTC. As protein: CASSYLGIQSFYGYTF.

The chain employs TRBV27 and TRBJ1-1; no definite D call. The CDR3 spans 13 residues. Trimming stripped 6 bases from V and 1 base from J, with 9 bases between. The germline V gene encodes CDR1 MNHEY and CDR2 SMNVEV (reference sequence). The CDR3 DNA reads TGTGCCAGCAGGGCATCCCCGAACACTGAAGCTTTCTTT. Translation gives CASRASPNTEAFF.

This clonotype has more than one count but fewer than ten. The chain recombines TRBV4-3 with TRBJ2-7; 7 positions match TRBD1. J lost 2 bases, V lost 3 bases, and 10 bases had no gene match. This CDR3 has 16 amino acids. The germline V gene has CDR1 LGHNA and CDR2 YSLEER. This chain's CDR3 is CASSQGRTGETYEQYF. CDR3 coding DNA: TGCGCCAGCAGCCAGGGTCGGACAGGCGAGACCTACGAGCAGTACTTC.

V gene TRBV27 combines with J gene TRBJ2-1, with D unresolved. The V end was cut by 5 bases, the J end by 4 bases, with 15 bases between. CDR3 length: 15 residues. CDR1 is MNHEY and CDR2 is SMNVEV in the germline V gene (reference sequence). The CDR3 nucleotides are TGTGCCAGCAGTCCCCGAGGAGCTACTTACAATGAGCAGTTCTTC. Translation gives CASSPRGATYNEQFF.

The V call is TRBV27, the J call TRBJ1-6, with 7 bases fitting TRBD1. The trim removed 8 bases at V and 11 bases at J, leaving 6 bases unmatched. Per the germline V gene, CDR1 is MNHEY and CDR2 is SMNVEV (reference sequence). The CDR3 has 12 amino acids. The CDR3 region has the DNA TGTGCCAGCGCGACAGGGTGGGCACCCCTCCACTTT. It specifies CASATGWAPLHF.

The CDR3 bases are TGTGCCATCGGCAATTTAGGCGGAGATACGCAGTATTTT. Its protein is CAIGNLGGDTQYF. The rearrangement links TRBV10-3 to TRBJ2-3, with D uncertain. Germline assignment: CDR1 ENHRY and CDR2 SYGVKD. CDR3 length equals 13 residues. V was pared by 8 bases and J by 5 bases, with 14 bases between.

This clonotype was picked up one time. The chain combines TRBV30 with TRBJ2-3; the D is unclear. Trimming cost V 2 bases and J 6 bases, with 9 bases left between them. CDR3 length: 12 amino acids. The germline CDR1 and CDR2 sequences are GTSNPN and SVGIG (reference sequence). CDR3 DNA sequence: TGTGCCTGGAGTCAGCGTCGGGATACGCAGTATTTT. Protein product: CAWSQRRDTQYF.

The chain combines TRBV12-3 or TRBV12-4 with TRBJ1-6; D is undetermined. Trimming cost V 4 bases and J 1 base, with 8 bases left between them. The CDR3 sequence is 15 residues long. The CDR3 DNA reads TGTGCCAGCAGTTCCGTGAGGTCCTATAATTCACCCCTCCACTTT. Translating it yields CASSSVRSYNSPLHF.

CDR3 residues: CASSEIQATYNSPLHF. In DNA, the CDR3 is TGTGCCAGCAGTGAAATCCAGGCGACATATAATTCACCCCTCCACTTT. The chain is built from TRBV2 and TRBJ1-6, with no clear D. Germline V gene lookup returns CDR1 SNHLY and CDR2 FYNNEI. The CDR3 is 16 residues long. V lost 2 bases and J lost 4, with 12 bases in between.

This chain joins TRBV7-2 and TRBJ1-3; D unresolved. The V end was cut by 5 bases, the J end by 0 bases, with 8 bases between. The CDR3 extends over 14 amino acids. Germline-derived CDR1 and CDR2 are SGHTA and FQGNSA. The CDR3 bases are TGTGCCAGCAGCCCCGGGATCTCTGGAAACACCATATATTTT. This sequence encodes CASSPGISGNTIYF.

The CDR3 here is CASSLSPGGQQYF. In DNA form, the CDR3 reads TGTGCCAGCAGCTTATCTCCGGGGGGACAGCAGTATTTT. The rearrangement links TRBV5-4 to TRBJ2-3; TRBD2 might be the D (7 bases). Germline values: CDR1 SGHNT, CDR2 YYREEE (reference sequence). CDR3 length: 13 residues. Trimming shortened V by 2 bases and J by 11 bases, and 15 bases separated the two germline ends.

This rearrangement joins TRBV7-2 to TRBJ2-2; unclear D gene. The CDR3 sequence is 17 residues long. From germline, CDR1 is SGHTA and CDR2 FQGNSA. Deletions cut 0 bases from V and 1 base from J, with 12 bases between. The chain's CDR3 is CASSLAYLPENTGELFF. CDR3 sequence (DNA): TGTGCCAGCAGCTTAGCGTATTTGCCAGAGAACACCGGGGAGCTGTTTTTT.